This entry lists 6 T cell receptor beta chains sequenced from one sample in a study of beta chain features in type 1 diabetes. Since all of the isolated RNA was reverse transcribed, expressed TCRB transcripts were what got sequenced. Assay: immunoSEQ multiplex PCR; the TCRdb copy retains only in-frame clones and omits some. The sample has fewer than 500,000 clones; approximately 15% are singletons. Sequenced material: naive CD4+ T cells from blood. These receptors originate from a man in his thirties or forties in good health.

This clone appeared once. This CDR3 reads CASSLSGISSGANVLTF. The DNA for the CDR3 is TGTGCCAGCAGTTTATCCGGGATCAGCTCTGGGGCCAACGTCCTGACTTTC. The V and J genes are TRBV27 and TRBJ2-6, with D possibly TRBD2 on 5 matching bases. V was clipped by 0 bases and J by 0 bases, with 9 bases between them. Germline V gene sequence: CDR1 MNHEY, CDR2 SMNVEV (reference sequence). The CDR3 consists of 17 residues.

This clone was recorded a few times. DNA of the CDR3: TGCGCCAGCAACCCCTCGCAGGACAAGAACACTGAAGCTTTCTTT. Translation: CASNPSQDKNTEAFF. The chain couples TRBV4-1 to TRBJ1-1, with a weak D call TRBD1 (5 bases). V was clipped by 7 bases and J by 1 base, with 16 bases between them. Germline lookup yields CDR1 MGHRA and CDR2 YSYEKL. This CDR3 comprises 15 residues.

The gene calls are TRBV7-3 and TRBJ2-5; no clear D. This CDR3 has 11 residues. V gave up 6 bases and J gave up 0 bases, with 2 bases separating them. Germline CDR1 reads SGHTA; CDR2 reads FQGTGA. The CDR3 DNA reads TGTGCCAGCAGAAACCAAGAGACCCAGTACTTC. Translating it yields CASRNQETQYF.

The chain joins TRBV12-5 to TRBJ2-5; D is unclear. This CDR3 region has 13 residues. V lost 1 base and J 1 base, leaving 4 bases between the germline ends. Germline V gives CDR1 LGHNT, CDR2 FRNRAP. The CDR3 region is CASGLDVQETQYF. The CDR3 coding sequence is TGTGCTAGTGGTTTGGACGTCCAAGAGACCCAGTACTTC.

Worth noting for this clone: Other DNA sequences in the same sample also yield this CDR3. The gene calls are TRBV10-3 and TRBJ2-3, with no clear D. CDR3 length: 12 residues. V was pared by 0 bases and J by 3 bases, with 1 base between. Germline-derived CDR1 and CDR2 are ENHRY and SYGVKD. In DNA form, the CDR3 reads TGTGCCATCAGTGAGTCTACAGATACGCAGTATTTT. This translates into CAISESTDTQYF.

V gene TRBV15 combines with J gene TRBJ2-5, with D unresolved. This CDR3 has 13 residues. Germline V gene sequence: CDR1 LNHNV, CDR2 YYDKDF (reference sequence). Trimming stripped 6 bases from V and 0 bases from J, with 8 bases between. CDR3 region: CATRKRDQETQYF. The CDR3 DNA reads as TGTGCCACCAGAAAACGGGACCAAGAGACCCAGTACTTC.